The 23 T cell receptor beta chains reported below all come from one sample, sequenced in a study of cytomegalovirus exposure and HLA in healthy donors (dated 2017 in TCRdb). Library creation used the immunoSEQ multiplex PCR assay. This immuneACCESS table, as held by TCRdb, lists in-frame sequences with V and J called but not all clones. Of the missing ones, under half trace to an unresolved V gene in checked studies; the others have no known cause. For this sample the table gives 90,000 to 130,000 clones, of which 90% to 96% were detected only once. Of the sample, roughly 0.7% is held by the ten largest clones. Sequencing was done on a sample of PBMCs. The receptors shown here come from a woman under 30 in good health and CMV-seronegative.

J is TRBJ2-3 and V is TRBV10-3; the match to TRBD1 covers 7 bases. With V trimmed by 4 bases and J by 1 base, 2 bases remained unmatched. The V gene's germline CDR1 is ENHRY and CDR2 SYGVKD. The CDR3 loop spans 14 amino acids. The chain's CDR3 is CAISVQGGTDTQYF. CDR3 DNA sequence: TGTGCCATCAGTGTTCAGGGGGGCACAGATACGCAGTATTTT.

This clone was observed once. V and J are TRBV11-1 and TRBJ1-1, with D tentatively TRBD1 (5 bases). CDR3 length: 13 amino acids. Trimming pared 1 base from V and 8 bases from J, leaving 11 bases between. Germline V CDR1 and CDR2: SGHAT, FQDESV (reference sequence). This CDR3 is CASSLGGVSEAFF. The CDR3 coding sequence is TGTGCCAGCAGCTTAGGGGGGGTTTCAGAAGCTTTCTTT.

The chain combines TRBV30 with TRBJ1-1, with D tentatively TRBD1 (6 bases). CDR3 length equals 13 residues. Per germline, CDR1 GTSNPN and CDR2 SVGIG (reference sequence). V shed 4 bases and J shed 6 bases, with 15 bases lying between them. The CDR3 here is CAWKGGGLAEAFF. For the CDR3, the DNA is TGTGCCTGGAAAGGGGGGGGGCTGGCTGAAGCTTTCTTT.

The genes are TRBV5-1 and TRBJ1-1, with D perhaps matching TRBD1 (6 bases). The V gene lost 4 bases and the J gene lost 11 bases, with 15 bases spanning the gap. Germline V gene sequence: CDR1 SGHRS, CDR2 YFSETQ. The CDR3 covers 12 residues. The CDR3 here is CASSPDRFGAFF. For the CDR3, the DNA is TGCGCCAGCAGCCCAGACAGGTTTGGTGCTTTCTTT.

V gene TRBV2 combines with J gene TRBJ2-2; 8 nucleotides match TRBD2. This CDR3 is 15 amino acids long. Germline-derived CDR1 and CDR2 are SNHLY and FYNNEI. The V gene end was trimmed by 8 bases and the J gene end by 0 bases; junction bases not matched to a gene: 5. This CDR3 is CASAAGGSNTGELFF. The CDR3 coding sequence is TGTGCCAGCGCCGCGGGGGGCTCGAACACCGGGGAGCTGTTTTTT.

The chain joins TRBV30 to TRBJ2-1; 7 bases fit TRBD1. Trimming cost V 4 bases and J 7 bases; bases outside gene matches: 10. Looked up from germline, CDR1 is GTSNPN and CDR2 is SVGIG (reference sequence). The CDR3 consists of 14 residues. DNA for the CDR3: TGTGCCTGGACCTGGGGTAGGGGGCGGAATGAGCAGTTCTTC. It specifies CAWTWGRGRNEQFF.

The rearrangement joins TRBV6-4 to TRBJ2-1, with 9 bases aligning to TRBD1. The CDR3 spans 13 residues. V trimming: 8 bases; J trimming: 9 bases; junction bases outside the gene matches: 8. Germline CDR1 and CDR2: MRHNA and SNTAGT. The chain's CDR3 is CASRDREYGEQFF. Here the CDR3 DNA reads TGTGCCAGCCGGGACAGGGAATATGGTGAGCAGTTCTTC.

Here the CDR3 reads CASSLVIQSDTQYF. CDR3 sequence (DNA): TGTGCCAGCAGCTTAGTAATCCAGTCAGATACGCAGTATTTT. The chain combines TRBV7-2 with TRBJ2-3; D is undetermined. From germline, CDR1 is SGHTA and CDR2 FQGNSA. The length of the CDR3 is 14 residues. V lost 1 base and J lost 4, with 9 bases in between. Drawing the rest from reference TRBV7-2 and TRBJ2-3, the complete variable domain is GAGVSQSPSNKVTEKGKDVELRCDPISGHTALYWYRQSLGQGLEFLIYFQGNSAPDKSGLPSDRFSAERTGGSVSTLTIQRTQQEDSAVYLCASSLVIQSDTQYFGPGTRLTVL.

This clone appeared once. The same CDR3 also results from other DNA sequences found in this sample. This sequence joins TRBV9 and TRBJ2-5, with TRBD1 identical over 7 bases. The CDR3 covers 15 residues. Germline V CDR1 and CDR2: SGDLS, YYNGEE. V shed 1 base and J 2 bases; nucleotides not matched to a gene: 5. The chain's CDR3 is CASSVRQGQQETQYF. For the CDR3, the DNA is TGTGCCAGCAGCGTAAGACAGGGACAACAAGAGACCCAGTACTTC.

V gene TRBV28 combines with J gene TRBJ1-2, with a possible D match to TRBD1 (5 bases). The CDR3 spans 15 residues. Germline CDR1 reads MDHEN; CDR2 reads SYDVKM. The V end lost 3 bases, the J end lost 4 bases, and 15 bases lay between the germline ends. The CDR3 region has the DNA TGTGCCAGCAGTTTTGGGGACTCCGGCATCTATGGCTACACCTTC. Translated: CASSFGDSGIYGYTF.

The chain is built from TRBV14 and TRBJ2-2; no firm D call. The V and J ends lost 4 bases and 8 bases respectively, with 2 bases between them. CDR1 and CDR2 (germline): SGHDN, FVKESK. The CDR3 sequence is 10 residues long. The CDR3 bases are TGTGCCAGCAGCCCTGGGGAGCTGTTTTTT. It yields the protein CASSPGELFF.

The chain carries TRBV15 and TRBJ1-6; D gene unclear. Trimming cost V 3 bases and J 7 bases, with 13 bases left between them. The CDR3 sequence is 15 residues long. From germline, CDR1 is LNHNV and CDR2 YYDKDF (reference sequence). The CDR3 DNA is TGTGCCACCAGCAGCCCCTTAGTGAGAAATTCACCCCTCCACTTT. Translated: CATSSPLVRNSPLHF.

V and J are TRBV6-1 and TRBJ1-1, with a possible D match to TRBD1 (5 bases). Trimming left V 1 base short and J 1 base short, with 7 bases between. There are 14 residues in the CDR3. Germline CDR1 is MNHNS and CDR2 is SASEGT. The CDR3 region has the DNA TGTGCCAGCAGTGAAGTTGGGGCGAACACTGAAGCTTTCTTT. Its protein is CASSEVGANTEAFF.

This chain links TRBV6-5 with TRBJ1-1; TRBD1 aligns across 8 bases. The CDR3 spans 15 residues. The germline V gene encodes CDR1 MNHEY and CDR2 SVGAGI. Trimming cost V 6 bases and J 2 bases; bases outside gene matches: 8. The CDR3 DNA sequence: TGTGCCAGCAGACGCGAGGGACAGGTTAACACTGAAGCTTTCTTT. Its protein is CASRREGQVNTEAFF.

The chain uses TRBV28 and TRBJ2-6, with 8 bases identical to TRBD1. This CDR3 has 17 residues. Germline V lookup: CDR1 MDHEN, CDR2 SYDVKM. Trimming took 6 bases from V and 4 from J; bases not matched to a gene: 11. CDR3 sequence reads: CASRSYDRGPGANVLTF. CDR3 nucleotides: TGTGCCAGCAGGTCCTACGACAGGGGTCCCGGGGCCAACGTCCTGACTTTC.

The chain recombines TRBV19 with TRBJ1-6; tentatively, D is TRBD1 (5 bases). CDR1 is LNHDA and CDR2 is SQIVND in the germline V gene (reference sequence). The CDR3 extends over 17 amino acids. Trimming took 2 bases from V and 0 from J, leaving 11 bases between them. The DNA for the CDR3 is TGTGCCAGTAGTATAAAGGGGTCGAGCTCCTATAATTCACCCCTCCACTTT. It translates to CASSIKGSSSYNSPLHF.

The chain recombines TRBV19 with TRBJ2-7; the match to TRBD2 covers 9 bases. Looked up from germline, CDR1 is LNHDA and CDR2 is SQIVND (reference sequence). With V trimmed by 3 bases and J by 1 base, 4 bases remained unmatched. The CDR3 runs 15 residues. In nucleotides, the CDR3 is TGTGCCAGTAGTATGGTAGCGGGGGTGTCCTACGAGCAGTACTTC. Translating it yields CASSMVAGVSYEQYF.

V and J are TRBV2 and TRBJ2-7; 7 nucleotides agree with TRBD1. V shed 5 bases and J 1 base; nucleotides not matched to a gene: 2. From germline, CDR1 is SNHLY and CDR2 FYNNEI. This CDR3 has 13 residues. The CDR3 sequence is CASSPGQSYEQYF. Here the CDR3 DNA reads TGTGCCAGCAGTCCGGGACAGTCCTACGAGCAGTACTTC.

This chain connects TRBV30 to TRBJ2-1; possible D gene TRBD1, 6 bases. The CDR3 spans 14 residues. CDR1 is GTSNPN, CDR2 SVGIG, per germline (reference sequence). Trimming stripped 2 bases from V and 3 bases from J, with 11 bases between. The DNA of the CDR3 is TGTGCCTGGAGTTGGGCAGGGGTCTACAATGAGCAGTTCTTC. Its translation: CAWSWAGVYNEQFF.

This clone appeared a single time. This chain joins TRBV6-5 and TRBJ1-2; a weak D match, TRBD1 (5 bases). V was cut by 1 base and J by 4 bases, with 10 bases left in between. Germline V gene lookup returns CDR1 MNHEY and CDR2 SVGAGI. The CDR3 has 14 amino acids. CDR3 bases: TGTGCCAGCAGTTACTTACAGGACGGCTATGGCTACACCTTC. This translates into CASSYLQDGYGYTF.

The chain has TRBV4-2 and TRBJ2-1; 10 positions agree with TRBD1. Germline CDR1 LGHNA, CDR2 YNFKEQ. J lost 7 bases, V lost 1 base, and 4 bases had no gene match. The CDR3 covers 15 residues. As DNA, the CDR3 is TGTGCCAGCAGCCAAGGACAGGGGGCAAGTAATGAGCAGTTCTTC. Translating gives CASSQGQGASNEQFF.

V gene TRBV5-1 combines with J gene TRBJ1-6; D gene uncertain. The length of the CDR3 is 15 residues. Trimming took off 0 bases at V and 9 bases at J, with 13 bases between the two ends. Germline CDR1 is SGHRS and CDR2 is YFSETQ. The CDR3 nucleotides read TGCGCCAGCAGCTTGGAGTCAGGCCTTAGTTCACCCCTCCACTTT. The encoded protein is CASSLESGLSSPLHF.

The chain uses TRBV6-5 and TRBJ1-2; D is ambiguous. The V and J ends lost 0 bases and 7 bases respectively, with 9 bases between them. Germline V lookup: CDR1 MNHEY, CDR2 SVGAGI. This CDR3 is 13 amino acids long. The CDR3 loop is CASSYSSRGGYTF. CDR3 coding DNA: TGTGCCAGCAGTTACTCGAGCCGTGGTGGCTACACCTTC.